These 18 T cell receptor beta chains were all obtained from the same sample, sequenced in a study of blood T cells in healthy people across ages. Together with a sample-barcoded 5' primer, a J-beta primer mix was included in a second PCR lasting about 7 to 11 cycles. TCRdb used MiXCR to reprocess the 5' RACE reads, holding one entry per CDR3 protein. This repertoire shows roughly 700,000 distinct CDR3 sequences, approximately 30% found once; its top ten account for over 15%. The specimen was blood. All receptors come from a woman of 80 years or more in good health.

A word on this clonotype: Its ends do not fully match the called genes, so a read error is possible. The chain joins TRBV7-2 to TRBJ1-2; TRBD1 matches at 7 bases. Germline loops: CDR1 SGHTA, CDR2 FQGNSA. This CDR3 has 15 amino acids. The DNA of the CDR3 is TGTGCCAGCAGCCCCCTGGGGACAGTGGGTAATGGCTGCACCTTC. Translation gives CASSPLGTVGNGCTF.

The V and J genes are TRBV6-1 and TRBJ2-2; 9 bases agree with TRBD2. This CDR3 spans 19 amino acids. Germline assignment: CDR1 MNHNS and CDR2 SASEGT. V lost 6 bases to trimming and J lost 1 base; unmatched junction nucleotides: 15. CDR3 amino acids: CASRGEGIAGALNTGELFF. CDR3 DNA sequence: TGTGCCAGCAGAGGCGAGGGGATAGCGGGGGCCCTGAACACCGGGGAGCTGTTTTTT.

On this clonotype: The junction departs from germline at one end; a sequencing error may be responsible. The chain couples TRBV7-9 to TRBJ2-3; TRBD2 matches at 7 bases. The germline V gene has CDR1 SEHNR and CDR2 FQNEAQ (reference sequence). This CDR3 comprises 15 residues. CDR3 residues: CASSLLRGSTDAQYF. CDR3 nucleotide sequence: TGTGCCAGCAGCTTATTGCGGGGGAGCACAGATGCGCAGTATTTT.

For this clonotype: Germline and junction disagree at one end, which may indicate a read error. The rearrangement joins TRBV5-1 to TRBJ1-2, with a possible D match to TRBD1 (5 bases). Looked up from germline, CDR1 is SGHRS and CDR2 is YFSETQ. The CDR3 length is 15 residues. This CDR3 is CASSLSSAGNYGHTF. The CDR3 bases are TGCGCCAGCAGCTTGTCCTCGGCAGGGAACTATGGCCACACCTTC.

This clonotype was counted between two and nine times. A read error may produce the germline difference seen at one junction end. The rearrangement uses TRBV20-1 and TRBJ2-3; D remains ambiguous. This CDR3 spans 10 amino acids. Germline V gene sequence: CDR1 DFQATT, CDR2 SNEGSKA (reference sequence). As DNA, the CDR3 is TGCGGTGCTAGTGGCGATACGCAGTATTTT. It translates to CGASGDTQYF.

Comment on this clonotype: Just one base apart from a much larger clone, this may be a read error. V usage is TRBV20-1 and J usage is TRBJ2-7; no reliable D call. Judging by the DNA end, TRBJ2-4 fits better; the J call may be wrong. This CDR3 spans 14 amino acids. CDR1 is DFQATT and CDR2 is SNEGSKA in the germline V gene (reference sequence). CDR3 bases: TGCAGTGCTCTACCGGGTGAAGTCAAAAACATTCAGTACTTC. This codes for CSALPGEVKNIQYF.

This clonotype was observed at least ten times. The gene calls are TRBV5-1 and TRBJ1-2; tentatively, D is TRBD1 (6 bases). This CDR3 contains 15 residues. Germline V gives CDR1 SGHRS, CDR2 YFSETQ. Trimming took off 0 bases at V and 6 bases at J, with 15 bases between the two ends. The CDR3 loop is CASSLVAQGPNGYTF. The CDR3 DNA reads TGCGCCAGCAGCTTGGTGGCGCAGGGGCCCAATGGCTACACCTTC. Full variable domain (remainder filled in from reference TRBV5-1 and TRBJ1-2): KAGVTQTPRYLIKTRGQQVTLSCSPISGHRSVSWYQQTPGQGLQFLFEYFSETQRNKGNFPGRFSGRQFSNSRSEMNVSTLELGDSALYLCASSLVAQGPNGYTFGSGTRLTVV.

This clonotype was observed a few times. Given a much more abundant clone one base away, this may be a read error. V and J are TRBV7-2 and TRBJ2-7; D remains ambiguous. The DNA matches TRBJ2-5 better at its end, which makes the J call doubtful. Germline V gene data show CDR1 as SGHTA and CDR2 as FQGNSA. The CDR3 is 13 amino acids. For the CDR3, the DNA is TGTGCCAGCAGCCCCGGAAGACAAGGGACCCAGTACTTC. Translation: CASSPGRQGTQYF.

As to this clonotype: One end of the junction fails to match germline, which may point to a read error. The CDR3 DNA reads TGTGCCAGCAGCTTAGTGGGGGGGCGAACTAATAAAAAACTGTTTTTT. This translates into CASSLVGGRTNKKLFF. V usage is TRBV7-8 and J usage is TRBJ1-4, with D tentatively TRBD1 (6 bases). CDR1 and CDR2 (germline): SGHVS, FQNEAQ. This CDR3 region has 16 residues.

This clonotype was detected many times. The chain uses TRBV10-3 and TRBJ1-2; the D is unclear. The V and J ends lost 0 bases and 9 bases respectively, with 11 bases between them. CDR3 length: 13 amino acids. Germline V gene lookup returns CDR1 ENHRY and CDR2 SYGVKD. CDR3 sequence (DNA): TGTGCCATCAGTGAGTCAGATCGCAGAAGCTACACCTTC. Translation: CAISESDRRSYTF.

This clonotype was seen at least ten times. This sequence joins TRBV6-5 and TRBJ2-3; 7 bases fit TRBD2. Germline V gene sequence: CDR1 MNHEY, CDR2 SVGAGI. J lost 7 bases, V lost 8 bases, and 15 bases had no gene match. The CDR3 totals 15 residues. In DNA form, the CDR3 reads TGTGCCAGCGGGGGAGGGACTACTCTTGACAATACGCAGTATTTT. Its translation is CASGGGTTLDNTQYF.

This clonotype appeared a few times. The J gene is TRBJ2-5, the V gene TRBV28; D is perhaps TRBD1 (8 bases). Trimming cost V 7 bases and J 11 bases, with 26 bases left between them. The CDR3 covers 15 residues. Germline CDR1 MDHEN, CDR2 SYDVKM. The CDR3 sequence is CASKGGQGAFSEQYF. CDR3 bases: TGTGCCAGCAAGGGGGGGCAGGGGGCTTTTAGTGAGCAGTACTTC.

This clonotype was observed a few times. The chain is built from TRBV28 and TRBJ2-3, with 10 bases matching TRBD2. Germline-derived CDR1 and CDR2 are MDHEN and SYDVKM. The CDR3 is made up of 21 amino acids. Germline trimming cut 5 bases from V and 2 bases from J; bases unmatched to any gene: 22. This chain's CDR3 is CASSTIELAGRKIFYTDTQYF. The CDR3 nucleotides are TGTGCCAGCAGTACGATAGAACTAGCGGGGAGAAAGATTTTCTACACAGATACGCAGTATTTT.

There are many counts of this clonotype. This sequence joins TRBV2 and TRBJ2-1; TRBD2 matches at 14 bases. The CDR3 sequence is 15 residues long. Germline CDR1 and CDR2: SNHLY and FYNNEI. Trimming at V came to 6 bases and at J to 2 bases, leaving 0 bases not matched to a gene. The CDR3 spells CASRGLAGAYNEQFF. The CDR3 nucleotides read TGTGCCAGCAGGGGACTAGCGGGGGCCTACAATGAGCAGTTCTTC.

This clonotype appeared a single time. The junction departs from the called germline gene at one end, perhaps through a read error. The chain uses TRBV4-2 and TRBJ1-2; TRBD1 might be the D (6 bases). CDR1 is LGHNA and CDR2 is YNFKEQ in the germline V gene. This CDR3 has 15 residues. The CDR3: CACSQGVKGEYVYTF. Written as DNA, the CDR3 is TGTGCCTGCAGCCAAGGGGTCAAGGGGGAGTATGTCTACACCTTC.

As for this clonotype: With a much larger clone just one base away, this may be a read error. The rearrangement uses TRBV20-1 and TRBJ2-5; 12 bases are shared with TRBD2. CDR3 length: 17 residues. Germline CDR1 is DFQATT and CDR2 is SNEGSKA (reference sequence). This CDR3 reads CSARVLAGLAGQGTQYF. The CDR3 DNA reads TGCAGTGCTAGAGTTCTCGCCGGACTAGCGGGGCAAGGGACCCAGTACTTC.

Many counts were recorded for this clonotype. As DNA, the CDR3 is TGCAGTGCCCGGACAGGGGCCACAGATACGCAGTATTTT. Translating it yields CSARTGATDTQYF. The chain employs TRBV20-1 and TRBJ2-3; TRBD1 matches at 9 bases. Germline CDR1 reads DFQATT; CDR2 reads SNEGSKA (reference sequence). The V segment lost 6 bases and the J segment 2 bases; nucleotides outside the gene matches: 3. The CDR3 has 13 amino acids.

The chain links TRBV2 to TRBJ2-1, with 9 bases identical to TRBD2. This CDR3 region has 15 residues. Germline lookup yields CDR1 SNHLY and CDR2 FYNNEI. J was trimmed by 8 bases and V by 9 bases; bases with no gene match: 14. The CDR3 sequence is CASKNQGLAIHEQFF. The DNA of the CDR3 is TGTGCCAGTAAGAACCAGGGACTAGCTATCCATGAGCAGTTCTTC.